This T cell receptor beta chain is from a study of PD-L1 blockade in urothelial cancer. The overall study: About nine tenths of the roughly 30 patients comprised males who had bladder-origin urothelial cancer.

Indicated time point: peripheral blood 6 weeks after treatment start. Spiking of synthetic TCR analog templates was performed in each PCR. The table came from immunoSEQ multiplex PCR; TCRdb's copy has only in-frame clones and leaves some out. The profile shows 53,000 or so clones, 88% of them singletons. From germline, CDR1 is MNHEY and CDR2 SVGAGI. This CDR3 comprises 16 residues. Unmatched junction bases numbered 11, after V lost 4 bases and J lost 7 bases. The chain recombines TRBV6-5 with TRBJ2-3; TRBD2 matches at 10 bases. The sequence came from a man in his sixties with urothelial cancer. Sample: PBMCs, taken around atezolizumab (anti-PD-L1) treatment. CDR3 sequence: CASSSPSSGRVNTQYF. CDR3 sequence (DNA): TGTGCCAGCAGTTCCCCCTCCAGCGGGAGGGTAAATACGCAGTATTTT.